What follows are 6 T cell receptor beta chains derived from one specimen sequenced in a study of tumor-infiltrating lymphocytes in primary liver carcinoma. Unsorted bulk tissue (roughly 18-32 mg) underwent RNA and DNA co-extraction. The input was around 500 ng total RNA; TCR beta cDNA was made from it with a constant-region primer. TCR beta libraries came from three nested multiplex PCR rounds using slightly modified ARM-PCR. Two initial PCR rounds of roughly 10 cycles each paired TRBV1-TRBV30 forward primers with a C-beta reverse primer. TCRdb reprocessed the multiplex PCR reads with MiXCR, giving one entry per CDR3 protein. This sample has roughly 100,000 distinct CDR3 sequences, with roughly 80% found just once. Sequenced sample: liver tumor tissue from sampling region 3. Described subset: tumor region T3, left-lateral pole. Receptor source: a man in his forties or fifties with primary liver carcinoma and hepatitis B virus infection.

With regard to this clonotype: A read error may account for a junction end that differs from germline. The V call is TRBV6-2 or TRBV6-3, the J call TRBJ1-2, with TRBD1 matching 7 bases. Looked up from germline, CDR1 is MNHEY and CDR2 is SVGEGT. This CDR3 has 13 residues. The chain's CDR3 is CASSTGQIYGYTF. Written as DNA, the CDR3 is TGTGCCAGCAGTACGGGACAGATCTATGGCTATACCTTC.

This clonotype is a singleton in its sample. Its ends do not fully match the called genes, so a read error is possible. This CDR3 is CASDLTLGGGHNELFF. In DNA, the CDR3 is TGCGCCAGCGACCTGACCCTAGGGGGGGGTCACAATGAGCTGTTCTTC. The rearrangement uses TRBV5-1 and TRBJ2-1; the D gene is possibly TRBD2 (7 bases). The V gene's germline CDR1 is SGHRS and CDR2 YFSETQ. The CDR3 is 16 amino acids.

The V and J genes are TRBV11-2 and TRBJ1-2, with no clear D. CDR1 and CDR2 from the germline V gene are SGHAT and FQNNGV. The CDR3 is 13 residues long. The V and J ends lost 3 bases and 10 bases respectively, with 15 bases between them. For the CDR3, the DNA is TGTGCCAGCAGCTTGGATCGTGTCGGTGCCTACACCTTC. Amino acid sequence: CASSLDRVGAYTF.

Comment on this clonotype: The junction departs from the called germline gene at one end, perhaps through a read error. The chain combines TRBV10-3 with TRBJ2-2; 9 bases align to TRBD2. The V gene's germline CDR1 is ENHRY and CDR2 SYGVKD. CDR3 length: 16 amino acids. CDR3 coding DNA: TGTGCCATCAGAGGAAATAGCGGGAGAGGGGCCGGGGAACTGTTTTTT. Its translation: CAIRGNSGRGAGELFF.

This chain joins TRBV6-2 or TRBV6-3 and TRBJ2-1; no reliable D call. V was pared by 2 bases and J by 8 bases, with 19 bases between. This CDR3 comprises 16 residues. Germline loops: CDR1 MNHEY, CDR2 SVGEGT. The CDR3 region has the DNA TGTGCCAGCAGTTACGCGGATGGAACATGGAACGATGAGCAGTTCTTC. It translates to CASSYADGTWNDEQFF.

A remark on this clonotype: Its ends do not fully match the called genes, so a read error is possible. The chain employs TRBV7-8 and TRBJ1-2; D might be TRBD1 (6 bases). The V gene's germline CDR1 is SGHVS and CDR2 FQNEAQ. The CDR3 runs to 15 residues. This CDR3 is CASSPRFGTSYGYTF. CDR3 DNA: TGTGCCAGCAGCCCCCGGTTCGGGACATCCTATGGATACACCTTC.